This entry describes one TCR beta chain. TCRbeta library preparation incorporated unique molecular identifiers. One entry per CDR3 protein results from TCRdb running MiXCR on the PCR reads. The data show approximately 350,000 distinct CDR3 sequences, with about 14% seen just once and roughly 4.3% held by the top ten. Germline CDR1 LGHNA, CDR2 YSLEER. V was pared by 3 bases and J by 5 bases, with 9 bases of the junction left unmatched. The CDR3 is 15 residues long. The data originate from a study of T-cell reconstitution after alpha-beta-depleted transplantation in children. This TCR was sampled from a human donor who donated a stem cell graft to a child with Fanconi anemia. This specimen consisted of PBMCs, obtained from the stem cell graft. J is TRBJ1-2 and V is TRBV4-3, with 7 bases fitting TRBD1. The CDR3 DNA reads as TGCGCCAGCAGCCAGGAGACAGGGCGCGTTTATGGCTACACCTTC. This gives the protein CASSQETGRVYGYTF.